These T cell receptor beta chains were read from a single sample in a study of blood T cell repertoires in COVID-19. The table came from immunoSEQ multiplex PCR; TCRdb's copy has only in-frame clones and leaves some out. The data contain about 27,000 clones, 75% to 85% of them singletons. Sequencing input: peripheral blood. The receptors were sampled from a man in his 70s with active COVID-19. Each CDR3 is given with its conserved first and last residue. The order of the fields is V gene, J gene, D gene, clone size, CDR3 protein, CDR3 DNA. The D gene is left open where the match is weak. Size is stated for part of the rows, as once, few or many counts, or as a class when the clone is expanded.

v_gene: TRBV5-1; j_gene: TRBJ1-2; d_gene: TRBD1; abundance: -; CDR3aa: CASSSGQGALLNYGYTF; CDR3nt: TGCGCCAGCAGCTCGGGACAGGGGGCTCTTTTGAACTATGGCTACACCTTC
v_gene: TRBV2; j_gene: TRBJ2-5; d_gene: -; abundance: -; CDR3aa: CASSPSDRLETQYF; CDR3nt: TGTGCCAGCAGTCCCAGTGACAGGCTGGAGACCCAGTACTTC
v_gene: TRBV4-1; j_gene: TRBJ2-5; d_gene: -; abundance: -; CDR3aa: CASSQDFFGTQYF; CDR3nt: TGCGCCAGCAGCCAAGATTTCTTCGGGACCCAGTACTTC
v_gene: TRBV2; j_gene: TRBJ1-4; d_gene: -; abundance: -; CDR3aa: CATGQHQTTNEKLFF; CDR3nt: TGTGCCACAGGACAGCACCAAACAACTAATGAAAAACTGTTTTTT
v_gene: TRBV7-3; j_gene: TRBJ2-2; d_gene: TRBD1; abundance: -; CDR3aa: CATGRGQAETGELFF; CDR3nt: TGTGCCACTGGGCGGGGACAGGCCGAAACCGGGGAGCTGTTTTTT
v_gene: TRBV6-1; j_gene: TRBJ2-7; d_gene: -; abundance: -; CDR3aa: CASSEVVLGEQYF; CDR3nt: TGTGCCAGCAGTGAAGTGGTTCTAGGCGAGCAGTACTTC
v_gene: TRBV7-6; j_gene: TRBJ2-7; d_gene: TRBD2; abundance: -; CDR3aa: CASSNSGMGEQYF; CDR3nt: TGTGCCAGCAGCAATAGCGGGATGGGAGAGCAGTACTTC
v_gene: TRBV28; j_gene: TRBJ1-4; d_gene: TRBD1; abundance: -; CDR3aa: CASSFTGTGNNEKLFF; CDR3nt: TGTGCCAGCAGTTTCACCGGGACAGGGAATAATGAAAAACTGTTTTTT
v_gene: TRBV6-4; j_gene: TRBJ2-1; d_gene: TRBD2; abundance: -; CDR3aa: CASSDPAGGNSEQFF; CDR3nt: TGTGCCAGCAGTGACCCCGCGGGAGGTAATTCTGAGCAGTTCTTC
v_gene: TRBV11-2; j_gene: TRBJ1-4; d_gene: -; abundance: -; CDR3aa: CASSPGGNEKLFF; CDR3nt: TGTGCCAGCAGCCCCGGGGGTAATGAAAAACTGTTTTTT
v_gene: TRBV28; j_gene: TRBJ2-7; d_gene: TRBD1; abundance: -; CDR3aa: CASSSGDARQGEQYF; CDR3nt: TGTGCCAGCAGTTCCGGGGACGCCAGACAGGGAGAGCAGTACTTC
v_gene: TRBV5-1; j_gene: TRBJ2-3; d_gene: TRBD2; abundance: -; CDR3aa: CASGTSGSSTDTQYF; CDR3nt: TGCGCCAGCGGGACTAGCGGGTCGTCCACAGATACGCAGTATTTT
v_gene: TRBV18; j_gene: TRBJ1-2; d_gene: TRBD1; abundance: -; CDR3aa: CASSTTGVPYGYTF; CDR3nt: TGTGCCAGCTCAACCACAGGGGTACCCTATGGCTACACCTTC
v_gene: TRBV24-1; j_gene: TRBJ1-5; d_gene: -; abundance: -; CDR3aa: CATSDSRLGGNQPQHF; CDR3nt: TGTGCCACCAGTGATTCCAGGCTGGGAGGCAATCAGCCCCAGCATTTT
v_gene: TRBV1; j_gene: TRBJ2-1; d_gene: -; abundance: -; CDR3aa: CTSSPMGGGCNEQFF; CDR3nt: TGCACCAGCAGCCCGATGGGGGGGGGCTGCAATGAGCAGTTCTTC
v_gene: TRBV2; j_gene: TRBJ1-1; d_gene: -; abundance: -; CDR3aa: CASRAGRGYPEAFF; CDR3nt: TGTGCCAGCAGGGCGGGCAGGGGCTATCCTGAAGCTTTCTTT
v_gene: TRBV5-8; j_gene: TRBJ2-1; d_gene: TRBD2; abundance: -; CDR3aa: CASSLGLADYNEQFF; CDR3nt: TGTGCCAGCAGCTTGGGGCTAGCGGACTACAATGAGCAGTTCTTC
v_gene: TRBV6-5; j_gene: TRBJ2-7; d_gene: -; abundance: -; CDR3aa: CASSYLGGWENEQYF; CDR3nt: TGTGCCAGCAGTTACCTTGGGGGGTGGGAAAACGAGCAGTACTTC
v_gene: TRBV19; j_gene: TRBJ2-3; d_gene: TRBD2; abundance: -; CDR3aa: CASRREGVATDTQYF; CDR3nt: TGTGCCAGTCGGCGGGAGGGGGTGGCCACAGATACGCAGTATTTT
v_gene: TRBV11-2; j_gene: TRBJ1-1; d_gene: -; abundance: -; CDR3aa: CASSLGKTGNTEAFF; CDR3nt: TGTGCCAGCAGCTTAGGTAAAACAGGGAACACTGAAGCTTTCTTT
v_gene: TRBV6-6; j_gene: TRBJ2-3; d_gene: -; abundance: -; CDR3aa: CASRGVTDTQYF; CDR3nt: TGTGCCAGCCGCGGGGTCACAGATACGCAGTATTTT
v_gene: TRBV10-3; j_gene: TRBJ2-1; d_gene: -; abundance: -; CDR3aa: CAIKEGGRTNEQFF; CDR3nt: TGTGCCATCAAGGAGGGGGGGCGAACCAATGAGCAGTTCTTC
v_gene: TRBV3-1/TRBV3-2; j_gene: TRBJ2-4; d_gene: -; abundance: once; CDR3aa: CASSQAGSKNIQYF; CDR3nt: TGTGCCAGCAGCCAAGCAGGATCCAAAAACATTCAGTACTTC
v_gene: TRBV6-5; j_gene: TRBJ2-3; d_gene: TRBD1; abundance: -; CDR3aa: CASRDRGLTDTQYF; CDR3nt: TGTGCCAGCCGGGACAGGGGGCTAACAGATACGCAGTATTTT
v_gene: TRBV6-5; j_gene: TRBJ1-5; d_gene: TRBD1; abundance: -; CDR3aa: CASSQLQGAIQPQHF; CDR3nt: TGTGCCAGCAGTCAATTACAGGGGGCGATTCAGCCCCAGCATTTT
v_gene: TRBV3-1/TRBV3-2; j_gene: TRBJ1-6; d_gene: TRBD1; abundance: -; CDR3aa: CASSQTTDRGNSPLHF; CDR3nt: TGTGCCAGCAGCCAAACTACGGACAGGGGCAATTCACCCCTCCACTTT
v_gene: TRBV6-1; j_gene: TRBJ2-7; d_gene: TRBD2; abundance: -; CDR3aa: CASSEARTSGIYEQYF; CDR3nt: TGTGCCAGCAGTGAAGCTAGGACTAGCGGGATCTACGAGCAGTACTTC
v_gene: TRBV24-1; j_gene: TRBJ2-5; d_gene: TRBD2; abundance: once; CDR3aa: CATSDRSGGQETQYF; CDR3nt: TGTGCCACCAGTGACCGCTCGGGGGGGCAAGAGACCCAGTACTTC
v_gene: TRBV6-5; j_gene: TRBJ1-1; d_gene: TRBD1; abundance: -; CDR3aa: CASKTGQFTEAFF; CDR3nt: TGTGCCAGCAAGACGGGACAGTTCACTGAAGCTTTCTTT
v_gene: TRBV24-1; j_gene: TRBJ2-1; d_gene: TRBD1; abundance: -; CDR3aa: CATSDARQGKTSGQFF; CDR3nt: TGTGCCACCAGTGACGCCCGACAGGGAAAGACTTCCGGGCAGTTCTTC
v_gene: TRBV9; j_gene: TRBJ1-1; d_gene: TRBD1; abundance: medium-sized; CDR3aa: CASSVRGLDEAFF; CDR3nt: TGTGCCAGCAGCGTCAGGGGGCTCGATGAAGCTTTCTTT
v_gene: TRBV9; j_gene: TRBJ1-1; d_gene: TRBD1; abundance: once; CDR3aa: CASSARQGRTEAFF; CDR3nt: TGTGCCAGCAGCGCCCGACAGGGTCGGACTGAAGCTTTCTTT
v_gene: TRBV4-1; j_gene: TRBJ1-1; d_gene: -; abundance: -; CDR3aa: CASSLYSRRSGTEAFF; CDR3nt: TGCGCCAGCAGCCTATACTCCCGGAGGTCGGGCACTGAAGCTTTCTTT
v_gene: TRBV2; j_gene: TRBJ2-7; d_gene: TRBD1; abundance: -; CDR3aa: CASSARDRVVYEQYF; CDR3nt: TGTGCCAGCAGTGCCCGGGACAGGGTGGTCTACGAGCAGTACTTC
v_gene: TRBV7-8; j_gene: TRBJ2-5; d_gene: -; abundance: -; CDR3aa: CASRWSPQETQYF; CDR3nt: TGTGCCAGCAGGTGGAGTCCACAAGAGACCCAGTACTTC
v_gene: TRBV6-4; j_gene: TRBJ1-4; d_gene: TRBD1; abundance: once; CDR3aa: CASSRDRGIGEKLFF; CDR3nt: TGTGCCAGCAGCCGGGACAGGGGAATCGGGGAAAAACTGTTTTTT
v_gene: TRBV5-1; j_gene: TRBJ1-1; d_gene: -; abundance: -; CDR3aa: CASSRTANTEAFF; CDR3nt: TGCGCCAGCAGTCGGACAGCCAACACTGAAGCTTTCTTT
v_gene: TRBV28; j_gene: TRBJ1-2; d_gene: -; abundance: -; CDR3aa: CASSGAGAYGYTF; CDR3nt: TGTGCCAGCAGCGGGGCAGGGGCCTATGGCTACACCTTC
v_gene: TRBV4-1; j_gene: TRBJ1-2; d_gene: TRBD1; abundance: -; CDR3aa: CASSVRYRGGSYGYTF; CDR3nt: TGCGCCAGCAGCGTCAGATACAGGGGGGGAAGCTATGGCTACACCTTC
v_gene: TRBV11-2; j_gene: TRBJ1-1; d_gene: -; abundance: -; CDR3aa: CASSPRTTGKNTEAFF; CDR3nt: TGTGCCAGCAGCCCCCGCACAACAGGGAAAAACACTGAAGCTTTCTTT
v_gene: TRBV2; j_gene: TRBJ2-1; d_gene: TRBD2; abundance: -; CDR3aa: CATFGGSYNEQFF; CDR3nt: TGTGCCACCTTCGGCGGGAGCTACAATGAGCAGTTCTTC
v_gene: TRBV7-9; j_gene: TRBJ1-1; d_gene: -; abundance: -; CDR3aa: CASSLGAAEAFF; CDR3nt: TGTGCCAGCAGCTTGGGAGCAGCTGAAGCTTTCTTT
v_gene: TRBV10-3; j_gene: TRBJ2-6; d_gene: -; abundance: -; CDR3aa: CAISEGVAGANVLTF; CDR3nt: TGTGCCATCAGTGAAGGGGTAGCTGGGGCCAACGTCCTGACTTTC
v_gene: TRBV7-2; j_gene: TRBJ1-6; d_gene: -; abundance: -; CDR3aa: CASSLQARPPGESPLHF; CDR3nt: TGTGCCAGCAGCTTACAGGCCAGACCACCGGGGGAGTCACCCCTCCACTTT
v_gene: TRBV24-1; j_gene: TRBJ2-1; d_gene: TRBD2; abundance: -; CDR3aa: CATSGLAGGDEQFF; CDR3nt: TGTGCCACCAGTGGACTAGCTGGAGGTGATGAGCAGTTCTTC